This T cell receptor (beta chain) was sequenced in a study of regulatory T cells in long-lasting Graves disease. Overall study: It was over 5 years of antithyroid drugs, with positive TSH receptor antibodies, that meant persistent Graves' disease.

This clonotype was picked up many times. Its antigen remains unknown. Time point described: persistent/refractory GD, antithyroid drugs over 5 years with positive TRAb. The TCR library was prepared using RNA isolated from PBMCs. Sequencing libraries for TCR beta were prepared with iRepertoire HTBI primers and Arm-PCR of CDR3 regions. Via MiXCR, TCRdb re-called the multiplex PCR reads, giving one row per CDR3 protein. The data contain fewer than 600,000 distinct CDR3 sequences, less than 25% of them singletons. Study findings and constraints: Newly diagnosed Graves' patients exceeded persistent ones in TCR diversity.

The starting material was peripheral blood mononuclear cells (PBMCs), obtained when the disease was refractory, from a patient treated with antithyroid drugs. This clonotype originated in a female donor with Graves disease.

This CDR3 reads CASREGTPSTSAYGYTF. The CDR3 DNA follows: TGTGCCAGCAGGGAGGGGACACCTTCCACTTCAGCCTATGGCTACACCTTC. The chain employs TRBV5-5 and TRBJ1-2; D is perhaps TRBD1 (6 bases). CDR3 length equals 17 residues. V was shortened by 5 bases and J by 4 bases, with 24 bases between the two germline ends. CDR1 SGHKS and CDR2 YYEKEE come from the germline V gene (reference sequence).